The 2 T cell receptor beta chains below all came from one sample that was sequenced in a study of shared clonotypes between healthy human individuals. TCRdb's table, derived via immunoSEQ multiplex PCR, lists solely in-frame clones and lacks some. The sample contains 2,500,000 or so clones, under 95% of which appear only once. Material: naive CD4+ T cells from PBMCs. The subset here: CD45RA+ positively selected. The origin of the receptors is a young man in good health. Some clones in this sample may be carry-over from other donors' samples.

The rearrangement links TRBV4-1 to TRBJ2-1; tentative D call: TRBD2 (6 bases). V lost 1 base, J lost 6 bases, and 19 bases lay in between. There are 17 residues in the CDR3. Germline V gene lookup returns CDR1 MGHRA and CDR2 YSYEKL. CDR3 in DNA: TGCGCCAGCAGCCAAGGATTAGCCCACGGAGGGAGCAATGAGCAGTTCTTC. It codes for CASSQGLAHGGSNEQFF.

The chain links TRBV7-9 to TRBJ1-4; no firm D call. The CDR3 has 13 residues. Germline V gene sequence: CDR1 SEHNR, CDR2 FQNEAQ (reference sequence). V was pared by 1 base and J by 7 bases, with 7 bases between. The CDR3 region has the DNA TGTGCCAGCAGCTTAGTACAGAGTGAAAAACTGTTTTTT. Encoded protein: CASSLVQSEKLFF.